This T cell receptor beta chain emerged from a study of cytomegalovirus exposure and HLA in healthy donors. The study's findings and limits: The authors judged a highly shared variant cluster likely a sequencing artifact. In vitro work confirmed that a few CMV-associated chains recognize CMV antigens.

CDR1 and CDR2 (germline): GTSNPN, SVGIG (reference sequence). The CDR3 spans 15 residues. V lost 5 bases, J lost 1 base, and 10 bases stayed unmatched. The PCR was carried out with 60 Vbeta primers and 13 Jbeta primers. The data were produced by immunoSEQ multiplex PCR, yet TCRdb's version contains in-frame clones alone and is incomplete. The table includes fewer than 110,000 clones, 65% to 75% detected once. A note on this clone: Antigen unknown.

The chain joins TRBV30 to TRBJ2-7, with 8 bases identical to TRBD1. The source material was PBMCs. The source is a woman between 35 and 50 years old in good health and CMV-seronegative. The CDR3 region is CAWPATGTGSYEQYF. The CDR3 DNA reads TGTGCCTGGCCTGCCACCGGGACAGGATCCTACGAGCAGTACTTC. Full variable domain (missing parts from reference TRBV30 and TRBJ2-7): SQTIHQWPATLVQPVGSPLSLECTVEGTSNPNLYWYRQAAGRGLQLLFYSVGIGQISSEVPQNLSASRPQDRQFILSSKKLLLSDSGFYLCAWPATGTGSYEQYFGPGTRLTVT.